Below are 30 T cell receptor beta chains sequenced from a single sample in a study of spatial heterogeneity in lung cancer. Study-wide results and caveats: The study found that expanded intratumoral alpha and beta TCR counts tracked tumor mutation counts.

Their recognized antigens are unknown. The time point is: sample taken at primary tumor resection. MiXCR, run by TCRdb on the 5' RACE reads, gives a single entry per CDR3 protein. The table lists 5,700 or so distinct CDR3 sequences, approximately 7.5% of them singletons, with 25% to 30% in the top ten. This sample comprised lung tumor tissue, obtained at surgery. The receptors were sampled from a female donor with early-stage non-small cell lung cancer.

This clonotype was picked up many times. CDR3 nucleotide sequence: TGTGCCAGCCATTCCGGGACCGCACAAAACTATGGCTACACCTTC. Translated, it gives CASHSGTAQNYGYTF. V usage is TRBV19 and J usage is TRBJ1-2; TRBD1 might be the D (5 bases). CDR3 length: 15 residues. Trimming removed 9 bases from V and 2 bases from J, with 19 bases in between. Germline-derived CDR1 and CDR2 are LNHDA and SQIVND (reference sequence).

This clonotype was counted many times. V and J are TRBV6-6 and TRBJ1-2, with a weak D call TRBD1 (5 bases). The CDR3 length is 17 residues. The V end was cut by 0 bases, the J end by 6 bases, with 20 bases between. Per germline, CDR1 MNHNY and CDR2 SVGAGI (reference sequence). CDR3 amino acids: CASSYSLGQVLTNGYTF. The DNA of the CDR3 is TGTGCCAGCAGTTACTCTCTGGGGCAGGTGCTTACGAATGGCTACACCTTC.

This clonotype was counted ten times or more. V and J are TRBV6-1 and TRBJ2-7; TRBD1 matches at 7 bases. The CDR3 runs 15 residues. Germline CDR1 and CDR2: MNHNS and SASEGT. V lost 1 base, J lost 6 bases, and 9 bases stayed unmatched. CDR3 bases: TGTGCCAGCAGTGAAGGGACAGGCCCGCTTAGCGAGCAGTACTTC. Amino acid sequence: CASSEGTGPLSEQYF.

This clonotype was seen a single time. This chain joins TRBV12-3 or TRBV12-4 and TRBJ2-6; D not certain. V was clipped by 5 bases and J by 1 base, with 6 bases between them. CDR3 size: 14 residues. Here the CDR3 DNA reads TGTGCCAGCAGTAGGGTATCTGGGGCCAACGTCCTGACTTTC. It yields the protein CASSRVSGANVLTF.

In this sample, this clonotype turned up many times. The V call is TRBV7-9, the J call TRBJ2-5; TRBD1 might be the D (6 bases). The CDR3 consists of 12 residues. Trimming cost V 6 bases and J 5 bases, with 10 bases left between them. Germline V lookup: CDR1 SEHNR, CDR2 FQNEAQ (reference sequence). The CDR3 here is CASSRTGETQYF. DNA for the CDR3: TGTGCCAGCAGTCGAACAGGGGAGACCCAGTACTTC.

Within the sample, this clonotype is medium-sized (0.01 to 0.1%). V is TRBV20-1 and J is TRBJ1-4; TRBD1 aligns across 7 bases. Germline V gene data show CDR1 as DFQATT and CDR2 as SNEGSKA (reference sequence). The CDR3 runs to 13 residues. V lost 5 bases to trimming and J lost 5 bases; unmatched junction nucleotides: 5. The CDR3 here is CSAAGTVNEKLFF. The CDR3 DNA reads TGCAGTGCTGCCGGGACAGTAAATGAAAAACTGTTTTTT.

This clonotype has ten or more counts. V and J are TRBV28 and TRBJ2-3, with no clear D. In germline, CDR1 is MDHEN, CDR2 SYDVKM. The germline V and J ends were trimmed by 0 bases and 4 bases, with 11 bases remaining between them. The CDR3 extends over 15 amino acids. DNA for the CDR3: TGTGCCAGCAGTTTATGGTCCAGCGCCGCAGATACGCAGTATTTT. Amino acid sequence: CASSLWSSAADTQYF.

This clonotype ranks as large. This rearrangement joins TRBV7-3 to TRBJ2-5; 12 bases align to TRBD2. Germline-derived CDR1 and CDR2 are SGHTA and FQGTGA. CDR3 size: 15 residues. J was trimmed by 5 bases and V by 5 bases; bases with no gene match: 6. This chain's CDR3 is CASSASGGAGETQYF. CDR3 nucleotides: TGTGCCAGCAGCGCTAGCGGGGGGGCAGGCGAGACCCAGTACTTC.

This clonotype counts as medium-sized. The chain carries TRBV6-2 or TRBV6-3 and TRBJ2-7; D ambiguous. Germline CDR1 MNHEY, CDR2 SVGEGT. The CDR3 length is 15 residues. The V and J ends lost 2 bases and 6 bases respectively, with 17 bases between them. The CDR3 sequence: CASSYASRRAAEQYF. For the CDR3, the DNA is TGTGCCAGCAGTTACGCCTCTCGAAGGGCGGCCGAGCAGTACTTC.

This chain uses TRBV7-9 with TRBJ2-1; TRBD2 aligns across 11 bases. Germline V gives CDR1 SEHNR, CDR2 FQNEAQ (reference sequence). Germline trimming cut 6 bases from V and 7 bases from J; bases unmatched to any gene: 8. CDR3 length: 15 amino acids. CDR3 in amino acids: CASRSSLAGDNEQFF. CDR3 coding DNA: TGTGCCAGCAGGAGTTCACTAGCGGGGGATAATGAGCAGTTCTTC. The entire variable domain, with the rest obtained from reference TRBV7-9 and TRBJ2-1, is as follows: DTGVSQNPRHKITKRGQNVTFRCDPISEHNRLYWYRQTLGQGPEFLTYFQNEAQLEKSRLLSDRFSAERPKGSFSTLEIQRTEQGDSAMYLCASRSSLAGDNEQFFGPGTRLTVL.

The table lists this clonotype with many counts. This chain uses TRBV6-2 or TRBV6-3 with TRBJ2-2; no reliable D call. Germline V CDR1 and CDR2: MNHEY, SVGEGT. This CDR3 has 12 amino acids. V gave up 4 bases and J gave up 7 bases, with 7 bases separating them. The CDR3, as DNA: TGTGCCAGCAGTTTAGGGAACGGGGAGCTGTTTTTT. Its translation: CASSLGNGELFF.

This clonotype showed up many times. The CDR3 nucleotides read TGCAGTGCTAGGAAGGGAGCGGGAGCAATGGGGGCCTACAATGAGCAGTTCTTC. Amino acids: CSARKGAGAMGAYNEQFF. V gene TRBV20-1 combines with J gene TRBJ2-1, with 8 bases fitting TRBD2. Germline loops: CDR1 DFQATT, CDR2 SNEGSKA (reference sequence). The ends lost 3 bases at V and 2 bases at J; junction bases unmatched: 15. The CDR3 consists of 18 residues.

This clonotype was found many times. The chain joins TRBV12-3 or TRBV12-4 to TRBJ2-2; TRBD2 agrees at 10 bases. This CDR3 spans 16 amino acids. V dropped 5 bases and J dropped 1; count of bases not matched to a gene: 4. CDR3 in DNA: TGTGCCAGCAGTCAACTAGCGGGATTGAACACCGGGGAGCTGTTTTTT. This sequence encodes CASSQLAGLNTGELFF.

This clonotype was found many times. One junction end disagrees with the germline gene, perhaps due to a read error. The gene calls are TRBV9 and TRBJ2-7; no clear D. CDR3 length: 14 residues. From germline, CDR1 is SGDLS and CDR2 YYNGEE. CDR3 bases: TGTGCCAGCAGTGTAGGGCAGGACTCCTACGAGCAGTACTTC. Translated, it gives CASSVGQDSYEQYF.

This clonotype was observed many times. The rearrangement links TRBV12-3 or TRBV12-4 to TRBJ2-7; TRBD2 matches 8 bases. The CDR3 contains 13 residues. The J segment lost 3 bases and the V segment lost 2 bases, leaving 0 bases of the junction unmatched. Written as DNA, the CDR3 is TGTGCCAGCAGTTTACTAGCGGGCTACGAGCAGTACTTC. It codes for CASSLLAGYEQYF.

This clonotype was observed many times. The chain is built from TRBV20-1 and TRBJ1-6; TRBD1 might be the D (5 bases). The CDR3 extends over 14 amino acids. The V gene's germline CDR1 is DFQATT and CDR2 SNEGSKA (reference sequence). Trimming removed 6 bases from V and 10 bases from J, with 19 bases in between. The CDR3 sequence is CSARPGGVWSPLHF. CDR3 coding DNA: TGCAGTGCCCGCCCGGGGGGGGTCTGGTCACCCCTCCACTTT.

This clonotype was observed at least ten times. This chain joins TRBV20-1 and TRBJ1-2; 10 bases align to TRBD1. Germline V lookup: CDR1 DFQATT, CDR2 SNEGSKA (reference sequence). The CDR3 is made up of 15 amino acids. J was trimmed by 5 bases and V by 0 bases; bases with no gene match: 6. CDR3 nucleotide sequence: TGCAGTGCTAGAGATGCCCTGGACAGGGGGTATGGCTACACCTTC. Its protein is CSARDALDRGYGYTF.

In its sample, this clonotype ranks as medium-sized. The genes are TRBV5-1 and TRBJ2-2; 9 bases match TRBD2. The junction had 7 bases not matched to a gene; V was cut back by 3 bases and J by 1 base. CDR3 size: 17 residues. From germline, CDR1 is SGHRS and CDR2 YFSETQ. In nucleotides, the CDR3 is TGCGCCAGCAGCTCATCCGGGACTAGCAGGAACACCGGGGAGCTGTTTTTT. Residues: CASSSSGTSRNTGELFF.

Judged by abundance, this clonotype is medium-sized. The rearrangement links TRBV15 to TRBJ2-3; D gene unclear. V was cut by 0 bases and J by 6 bases, with 13 bases left in between. The CDR3 covers 15 residues. CDR1 and CDR2 from the germline V gene are LNHNV and YYDKDF (reference sequence). CDR3 nucleotide sequence: TGTGCCACCAGCAGAGAGGGTACCTATAGGGATACGCAGTATTTT. This translates into CATSREGTYRDTQYF.

This clonotype showed up many times. The genes are TRBV20-1 and TRBJ2-3; 12 bases agree with TRBD2. The CDR3 contains 15 residues. Per the germline V gene, CDR1 is DFQATT and CDR2 is SNEGSKA (reference sequence). Trimming removed 4 bases from V and 4 bases from J; junction bases left unmatched: 6. The CDR3 loop is CSAKGLAGRSDTQYF. The CDR3 region has the DNA TGCAGTGCTAAAGGACTAGCGGGAAGATCAGATACGCAGTATTTT.

This clonotype appeared many times. The genes are TRBV6-6 and TRBJ2-2, with D perhaps being TRBD1 or TRBD2 (5 bases each). The CDR3 runs to 15 residues. Trimming cost V 6 bases and J 3 bases, with 14 bases left between them. Germline loops: CDR1 MNHNY, CDR2 SVGAGI (reference sequence). The CDR3 sequence is CASRPPGRDTGELFF. In DNA, the CDR3 is TGTGCCAGCAGGCCTCCGGGACGAGACACCGGGGAGCTGTTTTTT.

This clonotype was seen a handful of times. The chain carries TRBV11-2 and TRBJ1-4; unclear D gene. This CDR3 is built from 12 residues. Germline V gene sequence: CDR1 SGHAT, CDR2 FQNNGV. V shed 5 bases and J shed 7 bases, with 8 bases lying between them. The CDR3 DNA reads as TGTGCCAGCAGCCTGCAAGGTGAAAAACTGTTTTTT. It translates to CASSLQGEKLFF.

This clonotype is classed as medium-sized. This chain uses TRBV20-1 with TRBJ2-7, with D maybe TRBD2 (6 bases). Trimming shortened V by 1 base and J by 2 bases, and 9 bases separated the two germline ends. Germline-derived CDR1 and CDR2 are DFQATT and SNEGSKA (reference sequence). This CDR3 comprises 13 residues. CDR3 sequence: CSARAGVAYEQYF. The CDR3 region has the DNA TGCAGTGCTAGAGCGGGGGTGGCCTACGAGCAGTACTTC.

By frequency in the sample, this clonotype is medium-sized (0.01 to 0.1%). The chain joins TRBV4-3 to TRBJ1-1; D remains ambiguous. The CDR3 loop spans 14 amino acids. Trimming stripped 0 bases from V and 8 bases from J, with 13 bases between. CDR1 is LGHNA, CDR2 YSLEER, per germline. CDR3 sequence: CASSQERGYPEAFF. Here the CDR3 DNA reads TGCGCCAGCAGCCAAGAACGCGGGTACCCGGAAGCTTTCTTT.

This clonotype was counted many times. This chain joins TRBV9 and TRBJ2-1; D is unclear. The germline V gene encodes CDR1 SGDLS and CDR2 YYNGEE. The CDR3 length is 15 residues. Trimming removed 2 bases from V and 8 bases from J, with 17 bases in between. The CDR3 nucleotides are TGTGCCAGCAGCGTGGGTCGCGCCTTTGGCGATGAGCAGTTCTTC. This codes for CASSVGRAFGDEQFF.

Sample share makes this clonotype medium-sized. The genes are TRBV28 and TRBJ2-7; a possible D gene is TRBD2 (7 bases). V lost 3 bases and J lost 1, with 13 bases in between. Germline CDR1 MDHEN, CDR2 SYDVKM. This CDR3 comprises 15 residues. CDR3 sequence: CASSLGGGSSYEQYF. CDR3 in DNA: TGTGCCAGCAGTTTGGGCGGGGGCTCGTCCTACGAGCAGTACTTC.

This clonotype was seen repeatedly, ten times or more. The chain is built from TRBV15 and TRBJ2-2, with a possible D match to TRBD1 (5 bases). Trimming removed 8 bases from V and 0 bases from J, with 16 bases in between. Germline lookup yields CDR1 LNHNV and CDR2 YYDKDF (reference sequence). The CDR3 is 16 amino acids. The CDR3 sequence is CATGRGGQTNTGELFF. The CDR3 coding sequence is TGTGCCACCGGAAGGGGTGGGCAAACGAACACCGGGGAGCTGTTTTTT.

This clonotype was observed many times. J is TRBJ2-5 and V is TRBV5-1; D might be TRBD1 or TRBD2, each matching 5 bases. The germline CDR1 and CDR2 sequences are SGHRS and YFSETQ. V was trimmed by 3 bases and J by 2 bases, leaving 17 bases between them. The CDR3 totals 16 residues. The DNA of the CDR3 is TGCGCCAGCAGCTGGGGGAACAGCCAAACACAAGAGACCCAGTACTTC. This encodes CASSWGNSQTQETQYF.

This clonotype was counted at least ten times. The chain uses TRBV2 and TRBJ1-1; D not certain. Germline V gene lookup returns CDR1 SNHLY and CDR2 FYNNEI. The CDR3 sequence is 10 residues long. V was shortened by 8 bases and J by 10 bases, with 11 bases between the two germline ends. CDR3 sequence: CASSGIGAFF. Here the CDR3 DNA reads TGTGCCAGCTCGGGAATTGGAGCTTTCTTT.

This clonotype was picked up many times. V and J are TRBV7-2 and TRBJ2-5; TRBD2 matches at 13 bases. CDR1 and CDR2 from the germline V gene are SGHTA and FQGNSA. J lost 5 bases, V lost 1 base, and 7 bases had no gene match. The CDR3 length is 17 residues. The CDR3 region is CASSLGGTSGNHETQYF. CDR3 DNA sequence: TGTGCCAGCAGCTTAGGAGGGACTAGCGGGAATCACGAGACCCAGTACTTC.